This entry describes one T cell receptor (beta chain). The antigen is undetermined. This entry comes from a study of brain metastases from non-small cell lung cancer. Study-wide findings and caveats: In about 60% of brain metastases, T-cell clones were expanded compared with matched primary tumors. Brain metastases shared most TCR repertoire with primaries, with sparse T cells. T-cell infiltration was lower in brain metastases than primaries (P < 0.001).

The CDR3 sequence is 15 residues long. Trimming removed 3 bases from V and 2 bases from J, with 9 bases in between. Germline-derived CDR1 and CDR2 are SGDLS and YYNGEE. The data were produced by immunoSEQ multiplex PCR, yet TCRdb's version contains in-frame clones alone and is incomplete. This table holds roughly 3,600 clones, roughly 90% found once. The receptor's source is a donor over 35 with non-small cell lung cancer. Input material: primary lung tumor tissue. The V gene is TRBV9, the J gene TRBJ2-6; possibly TRBD1 or TRBD2 for D (5 bases each). This CDR3 is CASSAGQTGANVLTF. The CDR3 coding sequence is TGTGCCAGCAGCGCGGGGCAAACTGGGGCCAACGTCCTGACTTTC. The variable domain in full, completed from reference TRBV9 and TRBJ2-6, reads DSGVTQTPKHLITATGQRVTLRCSPRSGDLSVYWYQQSLDQGLQFLIQYYNGEERAKGNILERFSAQQFPDLHSELNLSSLELGDSALYFCASSAGQTGANVLTFGAGSRLTVL.